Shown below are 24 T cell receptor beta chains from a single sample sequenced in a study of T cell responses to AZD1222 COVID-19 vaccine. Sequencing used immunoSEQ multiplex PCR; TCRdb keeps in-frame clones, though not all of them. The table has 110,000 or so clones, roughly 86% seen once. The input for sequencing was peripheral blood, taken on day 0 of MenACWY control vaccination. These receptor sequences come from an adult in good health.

The CDR3 spells CATSEHRDGNQPQHF. As DNA, the CDR3 is TGTGCCACCAGTGAACACCGGGACGGAAATCAGCCCCAGCATTTT. The V call is TRBV24-1, the J call TRBJ1-5, with a weak D call TRBD1 (5 bases). The CDR3 has 15 amino acids. Trimming removed 4 bases from V and 4 bases from J, with 13 bases in between. The germline gives CDR1 KGHDR, CDR2 SFDVKD.

The CDR3 DNA follows: TGTGCCAGCAGCCAAGCAAGGGAGGTAGGATATGGCTACACCTTC. Residues: CASSQAREVGYGYTF. The rearrangement links TRBV4-2 to TRBJ1-2, with D hard to call. From germline, CDR1 is LGHNA and CDR2 YNFKEQ. The CDR3 length is 15 residues. V shed 1 base and J shed 5 bases, with 14 bases lying between them.

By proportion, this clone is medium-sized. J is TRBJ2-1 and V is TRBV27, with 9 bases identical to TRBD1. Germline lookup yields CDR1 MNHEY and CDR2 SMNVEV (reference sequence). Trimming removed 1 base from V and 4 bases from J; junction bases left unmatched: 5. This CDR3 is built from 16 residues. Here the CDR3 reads CASSLLGQGPYNEQFF. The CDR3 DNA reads TGTGCCAGCAGTTTATTGGGACAGGGCCCATACAATGAGCAGTTCTTC.

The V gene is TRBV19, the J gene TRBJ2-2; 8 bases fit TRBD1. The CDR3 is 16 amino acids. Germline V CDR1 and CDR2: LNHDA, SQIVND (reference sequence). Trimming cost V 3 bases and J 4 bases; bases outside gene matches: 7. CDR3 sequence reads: CASSIWEQGVTGELFF. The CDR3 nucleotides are TGTGCCAGTAGTATTTGGGAACAGGGGGTCACCGGGGAGCTGTTTTTT.

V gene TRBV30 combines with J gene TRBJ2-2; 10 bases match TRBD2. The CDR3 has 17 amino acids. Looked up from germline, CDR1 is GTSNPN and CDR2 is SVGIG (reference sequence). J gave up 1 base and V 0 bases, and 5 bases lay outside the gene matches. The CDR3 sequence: CAWSVQGLAVNTGELFF. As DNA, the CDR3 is TGTGCCTGGAGTGTACAAGGACTAGCGGTGAACACCGGGGAGCTGTTTTTT.

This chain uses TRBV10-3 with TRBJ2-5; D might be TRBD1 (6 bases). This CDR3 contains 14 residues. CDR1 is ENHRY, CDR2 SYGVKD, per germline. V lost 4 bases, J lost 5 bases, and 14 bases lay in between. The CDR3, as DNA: TGTGCCATCAGTGGGGCAGGGGCTAGGGAGACCCAGTACTTC. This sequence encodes CAISGAGARETQYF.

CDR3 amino acids: CASSYSGGAIYGYTF. CDR3 DNA: TGTGCCAGCAGTTACTCTGGGGGCGCAATCTATGGCTACACCTTC. This rearrangement joins TRBV6-5 to TRBJ1-2, with D possibly TRBD1 on 6 matching bases. CDR1 is MNHEY and CDR2 is SVGAGI in the germline V gene. With 0 bases removed from V and 4 bases from J, the gap between germline ends came to 12 bases. The CDR3 runs 15 residues.

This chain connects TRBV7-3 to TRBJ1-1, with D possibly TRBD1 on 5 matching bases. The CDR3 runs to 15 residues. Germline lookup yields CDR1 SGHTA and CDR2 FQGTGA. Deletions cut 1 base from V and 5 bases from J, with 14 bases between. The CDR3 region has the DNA TGTGCCAGCAGCTTAAACGGGGCCCGGGCGACTGAAGCTTTCTTT. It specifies CASSLNGARATEAFF.

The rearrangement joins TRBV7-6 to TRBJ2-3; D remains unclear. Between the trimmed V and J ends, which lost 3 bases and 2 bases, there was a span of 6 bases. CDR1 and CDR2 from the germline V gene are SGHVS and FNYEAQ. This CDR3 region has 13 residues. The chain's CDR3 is CASSFLSTDTQYF. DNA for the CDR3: TGTGCCAGCAGCTTCCTCTCCACAGATACGCAGTATTTT. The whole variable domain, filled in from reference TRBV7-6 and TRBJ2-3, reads GAGVSQSPRYKVTKRGQDVALRCDPISGHVSLYWYRQALGQGPEFLTYFNYEAQQDKSGLPNDRFSAERPEGSISTLTIQRTEQRDSAMYRCASSFLSTDTQYFGPGTRLTVL.

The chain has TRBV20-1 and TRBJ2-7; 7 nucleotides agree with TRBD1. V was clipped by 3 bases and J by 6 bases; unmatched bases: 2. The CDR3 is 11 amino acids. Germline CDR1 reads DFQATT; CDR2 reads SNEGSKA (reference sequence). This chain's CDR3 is CSARTGSEQYF. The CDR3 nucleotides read TGCAGTGCTAGGACAGGGAGCGAGCAGTACTTC.

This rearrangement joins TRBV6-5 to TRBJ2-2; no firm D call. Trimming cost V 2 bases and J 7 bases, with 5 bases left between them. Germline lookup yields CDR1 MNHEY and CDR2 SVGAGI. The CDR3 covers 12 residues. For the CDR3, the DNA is TGTGCCAGCAGTTACGTTGGCGGGGAGCTGTTTTTT. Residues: CASSYVGGELFF.

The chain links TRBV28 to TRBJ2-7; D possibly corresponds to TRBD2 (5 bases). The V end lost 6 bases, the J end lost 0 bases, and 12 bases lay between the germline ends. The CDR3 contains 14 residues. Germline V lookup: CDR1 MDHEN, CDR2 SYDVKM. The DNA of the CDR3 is TGTGCCAGCAGCAGCATAGCGACCTCCTACGAGCAGTACTTC. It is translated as CASSSIATSYEQYF.

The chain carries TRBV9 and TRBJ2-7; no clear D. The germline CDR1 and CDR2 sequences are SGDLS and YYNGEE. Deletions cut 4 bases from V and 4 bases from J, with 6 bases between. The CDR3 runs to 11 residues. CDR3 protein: CASSPGYEQYF. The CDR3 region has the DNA TGTGCCAGCAGCCCCGGTTACGAGCAGTACTTC.

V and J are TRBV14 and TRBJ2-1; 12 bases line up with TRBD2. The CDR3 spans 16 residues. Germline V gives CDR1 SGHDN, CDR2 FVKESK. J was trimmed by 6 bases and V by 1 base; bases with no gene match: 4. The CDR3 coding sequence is TGTGCCAGCAGCCAAGGACTAGCGGGAGATGTCAATGAGCAGTTCTTC. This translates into CASSQGLAGDVNEQFF.

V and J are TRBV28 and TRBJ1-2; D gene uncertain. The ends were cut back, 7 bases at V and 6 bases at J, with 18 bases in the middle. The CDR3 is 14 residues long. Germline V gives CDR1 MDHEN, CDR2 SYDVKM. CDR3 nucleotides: TGTGCCAGCATCACCCGCGGGTTCTTCAATGGCTACACCTTC. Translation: CASITRGFFNGYTF.

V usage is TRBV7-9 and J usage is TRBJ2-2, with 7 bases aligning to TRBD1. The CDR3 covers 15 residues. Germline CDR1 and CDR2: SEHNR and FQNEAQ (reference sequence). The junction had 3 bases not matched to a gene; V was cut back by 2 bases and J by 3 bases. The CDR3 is CASSLHGTDTGELFF. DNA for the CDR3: TGTGCCAGCAGCTTACACGGGACAGACACCGGGGAGCTGTTTTTT.

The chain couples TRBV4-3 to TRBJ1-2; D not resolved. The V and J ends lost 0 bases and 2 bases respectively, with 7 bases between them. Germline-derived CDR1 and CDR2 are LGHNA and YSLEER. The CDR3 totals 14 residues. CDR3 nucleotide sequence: TGCGCCAGCAGCCAAGATTCTAACAACTATGGCTACACCTTC. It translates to CASSQDSNNYGYTF.

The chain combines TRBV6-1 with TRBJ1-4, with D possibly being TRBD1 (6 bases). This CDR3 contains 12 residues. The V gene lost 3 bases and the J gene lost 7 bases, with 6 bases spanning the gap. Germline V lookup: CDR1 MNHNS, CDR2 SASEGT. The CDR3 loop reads CASSDRGEKLFF. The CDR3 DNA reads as TGTGCCAGCAGTGACAGGGGTGAAAAACTGTTTTTT.

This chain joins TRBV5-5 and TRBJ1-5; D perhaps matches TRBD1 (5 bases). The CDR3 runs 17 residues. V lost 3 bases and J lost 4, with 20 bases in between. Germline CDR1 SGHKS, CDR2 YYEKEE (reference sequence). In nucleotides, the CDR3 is TGTGCCAGCAGCTCCTTTCCGGGGGGGAGGGTAAATCAGCCCCAGCATTTT. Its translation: CASSSFPGGRVNQPQHF.

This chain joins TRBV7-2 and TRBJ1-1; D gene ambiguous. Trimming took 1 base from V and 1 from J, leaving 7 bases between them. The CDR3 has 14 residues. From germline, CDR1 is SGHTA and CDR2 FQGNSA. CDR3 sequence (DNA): TGTGCCAGCAGCTTAGGCGGAGCGAACACTGAAGCTTTCTTT. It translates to CASSLGGANTEAFF. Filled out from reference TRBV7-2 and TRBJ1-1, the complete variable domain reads GAGVSQSPSNKVTEKGKDVELRCDPISGHTALYWYRQSLGQGLEFLIYFQGNSAPDKSGLPSDRFSAERTGGSVSTLTIQRTQQEDSAVYLCASSLGGANTEAFFGQGTRLTVV.

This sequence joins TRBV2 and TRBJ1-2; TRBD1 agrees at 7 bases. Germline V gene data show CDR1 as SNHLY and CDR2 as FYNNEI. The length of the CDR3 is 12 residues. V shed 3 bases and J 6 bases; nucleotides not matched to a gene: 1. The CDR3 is CASSDRGNGYTF. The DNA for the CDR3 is TGTGCCAGCAGTGACAGGGGGAATGGCTACACCTTC.

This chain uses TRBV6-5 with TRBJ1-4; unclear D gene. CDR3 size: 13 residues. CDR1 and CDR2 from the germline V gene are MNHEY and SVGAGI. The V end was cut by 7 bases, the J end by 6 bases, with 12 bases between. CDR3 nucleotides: TGTGCCAGCACTACTTCCCGGGATGAAAAACTGTTTTTT. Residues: CASTTSRDEKLFF.

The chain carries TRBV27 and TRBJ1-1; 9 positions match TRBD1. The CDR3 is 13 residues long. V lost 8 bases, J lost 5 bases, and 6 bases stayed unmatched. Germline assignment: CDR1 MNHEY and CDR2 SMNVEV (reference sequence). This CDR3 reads CASGDRVKTEAFF. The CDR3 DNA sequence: TGTGCCAGCGGGGACAGGGTAAAGACTGAAGCTTTCTTT.

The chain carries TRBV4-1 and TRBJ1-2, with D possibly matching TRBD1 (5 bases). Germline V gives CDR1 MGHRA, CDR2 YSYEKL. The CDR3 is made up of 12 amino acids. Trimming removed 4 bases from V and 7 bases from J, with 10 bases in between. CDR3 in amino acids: CASSLVGGGYTF. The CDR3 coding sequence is TGCGCCAGCAGCCTGGTGGGGGGTGGCTACACCTTC.